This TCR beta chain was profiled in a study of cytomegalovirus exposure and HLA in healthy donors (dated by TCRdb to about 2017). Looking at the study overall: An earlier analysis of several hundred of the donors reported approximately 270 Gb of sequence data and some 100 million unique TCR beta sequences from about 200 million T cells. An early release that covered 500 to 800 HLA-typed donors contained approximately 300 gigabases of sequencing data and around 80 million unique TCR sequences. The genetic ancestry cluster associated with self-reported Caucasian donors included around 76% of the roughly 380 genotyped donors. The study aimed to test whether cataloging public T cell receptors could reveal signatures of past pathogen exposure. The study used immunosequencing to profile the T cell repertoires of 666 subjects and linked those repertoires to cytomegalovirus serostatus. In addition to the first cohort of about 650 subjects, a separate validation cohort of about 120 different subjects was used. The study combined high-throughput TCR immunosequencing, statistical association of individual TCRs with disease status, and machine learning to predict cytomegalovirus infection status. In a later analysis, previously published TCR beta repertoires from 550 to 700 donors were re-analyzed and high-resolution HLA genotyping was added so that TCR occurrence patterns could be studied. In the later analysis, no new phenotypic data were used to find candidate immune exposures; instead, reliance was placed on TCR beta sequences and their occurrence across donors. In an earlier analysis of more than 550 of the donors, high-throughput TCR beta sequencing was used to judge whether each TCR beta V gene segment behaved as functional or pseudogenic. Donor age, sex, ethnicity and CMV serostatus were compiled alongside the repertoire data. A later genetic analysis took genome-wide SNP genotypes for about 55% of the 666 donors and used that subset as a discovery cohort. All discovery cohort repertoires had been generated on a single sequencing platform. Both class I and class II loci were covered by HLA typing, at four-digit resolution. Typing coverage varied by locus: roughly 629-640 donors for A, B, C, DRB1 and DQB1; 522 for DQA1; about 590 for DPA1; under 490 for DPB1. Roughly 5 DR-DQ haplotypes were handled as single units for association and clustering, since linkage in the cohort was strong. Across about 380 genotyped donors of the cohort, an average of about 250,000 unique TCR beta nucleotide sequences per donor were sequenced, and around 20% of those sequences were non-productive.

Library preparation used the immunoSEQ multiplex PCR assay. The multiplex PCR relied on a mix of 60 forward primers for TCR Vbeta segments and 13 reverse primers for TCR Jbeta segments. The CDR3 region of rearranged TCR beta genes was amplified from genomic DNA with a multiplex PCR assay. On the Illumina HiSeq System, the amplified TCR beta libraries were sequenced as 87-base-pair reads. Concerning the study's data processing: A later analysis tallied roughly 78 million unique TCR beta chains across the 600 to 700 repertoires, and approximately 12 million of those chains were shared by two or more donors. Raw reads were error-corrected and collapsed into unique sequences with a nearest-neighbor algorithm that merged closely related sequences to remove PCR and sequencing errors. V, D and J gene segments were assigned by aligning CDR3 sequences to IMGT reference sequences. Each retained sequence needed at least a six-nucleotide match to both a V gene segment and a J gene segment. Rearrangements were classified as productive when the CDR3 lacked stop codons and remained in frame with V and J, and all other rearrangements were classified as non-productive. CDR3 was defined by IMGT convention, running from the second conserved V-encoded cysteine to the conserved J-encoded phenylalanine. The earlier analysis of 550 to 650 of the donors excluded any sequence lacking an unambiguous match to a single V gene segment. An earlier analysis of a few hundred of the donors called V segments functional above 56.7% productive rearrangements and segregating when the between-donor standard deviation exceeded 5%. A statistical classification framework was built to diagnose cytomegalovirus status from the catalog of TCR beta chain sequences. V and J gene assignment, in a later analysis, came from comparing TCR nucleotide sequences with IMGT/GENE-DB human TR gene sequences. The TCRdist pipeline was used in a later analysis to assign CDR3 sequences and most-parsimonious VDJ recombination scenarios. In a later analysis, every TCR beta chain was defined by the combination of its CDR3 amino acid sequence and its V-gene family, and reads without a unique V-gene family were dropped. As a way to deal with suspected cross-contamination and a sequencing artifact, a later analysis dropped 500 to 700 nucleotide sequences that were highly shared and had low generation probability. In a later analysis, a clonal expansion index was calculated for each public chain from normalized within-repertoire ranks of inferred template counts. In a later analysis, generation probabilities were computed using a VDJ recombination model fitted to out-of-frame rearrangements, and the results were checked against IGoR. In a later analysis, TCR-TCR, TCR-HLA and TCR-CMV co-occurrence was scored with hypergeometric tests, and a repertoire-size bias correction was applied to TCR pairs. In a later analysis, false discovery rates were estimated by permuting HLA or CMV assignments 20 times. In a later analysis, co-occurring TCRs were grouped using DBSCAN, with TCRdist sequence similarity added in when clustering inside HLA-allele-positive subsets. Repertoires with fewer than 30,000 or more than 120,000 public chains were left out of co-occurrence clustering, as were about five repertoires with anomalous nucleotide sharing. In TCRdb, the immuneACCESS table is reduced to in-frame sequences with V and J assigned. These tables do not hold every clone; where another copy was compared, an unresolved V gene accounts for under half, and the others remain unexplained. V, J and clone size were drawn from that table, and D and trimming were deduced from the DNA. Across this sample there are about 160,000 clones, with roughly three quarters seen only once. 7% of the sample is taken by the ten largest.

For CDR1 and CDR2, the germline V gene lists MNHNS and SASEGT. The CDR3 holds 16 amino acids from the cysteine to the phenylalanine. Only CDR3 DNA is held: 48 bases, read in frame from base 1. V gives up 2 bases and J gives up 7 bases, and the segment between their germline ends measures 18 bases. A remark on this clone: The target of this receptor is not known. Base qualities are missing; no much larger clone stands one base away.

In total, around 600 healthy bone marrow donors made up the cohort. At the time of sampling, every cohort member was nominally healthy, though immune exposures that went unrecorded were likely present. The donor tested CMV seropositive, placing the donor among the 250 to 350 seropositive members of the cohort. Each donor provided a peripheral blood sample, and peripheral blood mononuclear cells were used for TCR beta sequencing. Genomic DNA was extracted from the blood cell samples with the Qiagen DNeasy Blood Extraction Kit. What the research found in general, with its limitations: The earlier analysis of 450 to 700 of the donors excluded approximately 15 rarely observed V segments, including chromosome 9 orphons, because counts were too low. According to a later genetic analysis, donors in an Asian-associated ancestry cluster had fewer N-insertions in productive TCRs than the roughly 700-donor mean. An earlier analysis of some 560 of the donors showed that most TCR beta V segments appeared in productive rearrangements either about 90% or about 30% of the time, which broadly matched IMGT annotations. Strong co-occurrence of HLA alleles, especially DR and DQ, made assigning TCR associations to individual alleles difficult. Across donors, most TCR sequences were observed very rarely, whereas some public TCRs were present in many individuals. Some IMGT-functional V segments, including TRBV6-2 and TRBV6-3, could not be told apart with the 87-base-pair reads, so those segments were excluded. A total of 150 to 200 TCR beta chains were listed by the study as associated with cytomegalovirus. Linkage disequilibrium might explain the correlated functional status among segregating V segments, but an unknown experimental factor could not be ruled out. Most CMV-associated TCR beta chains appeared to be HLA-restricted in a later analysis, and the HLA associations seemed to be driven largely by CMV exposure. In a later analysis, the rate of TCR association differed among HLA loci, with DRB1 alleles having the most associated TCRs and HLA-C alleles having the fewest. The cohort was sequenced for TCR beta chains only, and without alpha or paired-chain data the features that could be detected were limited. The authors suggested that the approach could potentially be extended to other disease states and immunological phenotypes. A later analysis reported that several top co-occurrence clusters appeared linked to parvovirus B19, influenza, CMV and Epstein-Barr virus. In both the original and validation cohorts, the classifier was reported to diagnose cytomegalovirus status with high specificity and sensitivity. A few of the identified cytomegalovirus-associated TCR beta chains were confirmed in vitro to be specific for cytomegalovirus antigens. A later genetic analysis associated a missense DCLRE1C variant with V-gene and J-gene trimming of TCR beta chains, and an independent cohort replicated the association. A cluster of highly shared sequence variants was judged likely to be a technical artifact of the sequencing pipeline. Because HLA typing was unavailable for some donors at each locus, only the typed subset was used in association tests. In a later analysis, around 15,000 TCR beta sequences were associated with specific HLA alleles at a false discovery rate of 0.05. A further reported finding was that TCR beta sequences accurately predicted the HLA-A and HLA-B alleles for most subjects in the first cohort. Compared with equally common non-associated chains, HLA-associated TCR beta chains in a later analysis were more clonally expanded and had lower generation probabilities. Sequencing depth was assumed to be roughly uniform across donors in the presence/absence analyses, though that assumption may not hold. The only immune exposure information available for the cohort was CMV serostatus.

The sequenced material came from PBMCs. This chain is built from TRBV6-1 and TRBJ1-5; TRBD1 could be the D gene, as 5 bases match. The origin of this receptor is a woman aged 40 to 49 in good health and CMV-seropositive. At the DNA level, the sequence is TGTGCCAGCAGTGAAAGGTGGGGGGATCCCCGACAGCCCCAGCATTTT. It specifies CASSERWGDPRQPQHF.